The 18 T cell receptor beta chains below were found in one sample sequenced in a study of T cell changes during pregnancy in multiple sclerosis. Generated by immunoSEQ multiplex PCR, the TCRdb table keeps only in-frame clones and is missing some. There are roughly 40,000 clones in the sample; under 90% occur only once, and 0.55% to 0.75% lies in the top ten. Sequencing was performed on CD4+ T cells from peripheral blood mononuclear cells, taken before pregnancy. The receptor set was obtained from a female donor with multiple sclerosis, enrolled in a pregnancy study.

V gene TRBV27 combines with J gene TRBJ2-1; D remains ambiguous. The V gene's germline CDR1 is MNHEY and CDR2 SMNVEV (reference sequence). Trimming removed 6 bases from V and 9 bases from J, with 15 bases in between. The length of the CDR3 is 13 residues. CDR3 residues: CASRSSNIGEQFF. The CDR3 nucleotides are TGTGCCAGCAGATCCTCTAATATCGGTGAGCAGTTCTTC.

The rearrangement uses TRBV7-9 and TRBJ1-2, with TRBD1 identical over 9 bases. The CDR3 extends over 16 amino acids. CDR1 and CDR2 (germline): SEHNR, FQNEAQ (reference sequence). With 1 base clipped from V and 3 bases from J, the junction kept 6 bases outside the gene matches. CDR3 protein: CASSLGRDRVDYGYTF. The CDR3 DNA reads TGTGCCAGCAGCTTAGGGCGGGACAGGGTTGACTATGGCTACACCTTC.

The count of this clone is one. The chain carries TRBV7-2 and TRBJ2-1; the D is unclear. V was clipped by 4 bases and J by 10 bases, with 8 bases between them. CDR3 length: 11 amino acids. CDR1 SGHTA and CDR2 FQGNSA come from the germline V gene. CDR3 coding DNA: TGTGCCAGCAGCTCCACATACGAGCAGTTCTTC. Encoded protein: CASSSTYEQFF.

The chain's CDR3 is CASSDLGGRNQETQYF. The CDR3 bases are TGTGCCAGCAGTGATTTAGGCGGGAGGAATCAAGAGACCCAGTACTTC. The chain recombines TRBV2 with TRBJ2-5, with 8 bases aligning to TRBD2. Germline V gene data show CDR1 as SNHLY and CDR2 as FYNNEI. V dropped 3 bases and J dropped 2; count of bases not matched to a gene: 8. The CDR3 is made up of 16 amino acids.

The rearrangement uses TRBV7-3 and TRBJ2-1, with 11 bases matching TRBD2. Germline trimming cut 5 bases from V and 6 bases from J; bases unmatched to any gene: 3. Per the germline V gene, CDR1 is SGHTA and CDR2 is FQGTGA. This CDR3 contains 14 residues. The CDR3 bases are TGTGCCAGCAGCGCCGGGACTAGCGGCAATGAGCAGTTCTTC. Protein: CASSAGTSGNEQFF.

This rearrangement joins TRBV10-3 to TRBJ1-5, with D perhaps TRBD1 (5 bases). The CDR3 is 14 amino acids. Trimming took 3 bases from V and 5 from J, leaving 11 bases between them. The germline V gene encodes CDR1 ENHRY and CDR2 SYGVKD. CDR3 protein: CAISDGASYQPQHF. In DNA form, the CDR3 reads TGTGCCATCAGTGATGGGGCAAGTTATCAGCCCCAGCATTTT.

V is TRBV11-1 and J is TRBJ1-5; D is undetermined. Germline CDR1 and CDR2: SGHAT and FQDESV (reference sequence). The CDR3 extends over 13 amino acids. Trimming left V 5 bases short and J 4 bases short, with 9 bases between. CDR3 protein: CASSVSGNQPQHF. For the CDR3, the DNA is TGTGCCAGCAGCGTCTCCGGGAATCAGCCCCAGCATTTT.

The rearrangement uses TRBV12-5 and TRBJ2-7; TRBD1 aligns across 9 bases. The ends lost 5 bases at V and 0 bases at J; junction bases unmatched: 8. Per germline, CDR1 LGHNT and CDR2 FRNRAP. The CDR3 covers 16 residues. CDR3: CASGLPRTGVSYEQYF. The CDR3 region has the DNA TGTGCTAGTGGTCTCCCCCGGACAGGGGTCTCCTACGAGCAGTACTTC.

The V call is TRBV5-1, the J call TRBJ2-4; tentatively, D is TRBD1 (7 bases). The V end was cut by 4 bases, the J end by 0 bases, with 14 bases between. Germline lookup yields CDR1 SGHRS and CDR2 YFSETQ. The CDR3 runs 16 residues. Here the CDR3 reads CASSGGTALAKNIQYF. Written as DNA, the CDR3 is TGCGCCAGCAGCGGCGGGACAGCCCTAGCCAAAAACATTCAGTACTTC.

The CDR3 DNA sequence: TGTGCCATCACTAGCGGCCCTCAAGAGACCCAGTACTTC. Its protein product is CAITSGPQETQYF. The chain combines TRBV10-3 with TRBJ2-5; 7 bases line up with TRBD2. V dropped 7 bases and J dropped 2; count of bases not matched to a gene: 4. CDR3 length equals 13 residues. CDR1 and CDR2 from the germline V gene are ENHRY and SYGVKD.

This clone was seen a handful of times. The V gene is TRBV4-2, the J gene TRBJ1-6; D is ambiguous. Germline V lookup: CDR1 LGHNA, CDR2 YNFKEQ. CDR3 length equals 15 residues. Trimming took off 4 bases at V and 7 bases at J, with 14 bases between the two ends. The CDR3 DNA sequence: TGTGCCAGCAGCCCTCAGACCCAGACAAATTCACCCCTCCACTTT. Translating it yields CASSPQTQTNSPLHF.

The V gene is TRBV7-9, the J gene TRBJ2-1; TRBD1 matches at 7 bases. V dropped 5 bases and J dropped 3; count of bases not matched to a gene: 10. Germline lookup yields CDR1 SEHNR and CDR2 FQNEAQ (reference sequence). There are 16 residues in the CDR3. CDR3 DNA sequence: TGTGCCAGCAGCACGCCCCGGGACAGCATCTACAATGAGCAGTTCTTC. This gives the protein CASSTPRDSIYNEQFF.

This clone was found once. V gene TRBV7-6 combines with J gene TRBJ1-1; D is undetermined. This CDR3 is built from 13 residues. V lost 5 bases, J lost 3 bases, and 10 bases lay in between. Per germline, CDR1 SGHVS and CDR2 FNYEAQ. CDR3 loop: CASSLGVDTEAFF. The CDR3 region has the DNA TGTGCCAGCAGCCTCGGGGTCGACACTGAAGCTTTCTTT.

The chain has TRBV6-6 and TRBJ2-1, with 11 bases aligning to TRBD2. The trim removed 6 bases at V and 6 bases at J, leaving 1 base unmatched. Looked up from germline, CDR1 is MNHNY and CDR2 is SVGAGI (reference sequence). The length of the CDR3 is 13 residues. This CDR3 reads CASRLAGGNEQFF. The DNA for the CDR3 is TGTGCCAGCAGGCTAGCGGGAGGCAATGAGCAGTTCTTC.

This sequence joins TRBV10-3 and TRBJ2-1; 7 bases are a match to TRBD2. Germline lookup yields CDR1 ENHRY and CDR2 SYGVKD. J gave up 0 bases and V 6 bases, and 2 bases lay outside the gene matches. The CDR3 has 14 residues. CDR3 in DNA: TGTGCCATCAGCGGGGGGAGCTCCTACAATGAGCAGTTCTTC. Its translation is CAISGGSSYNEQFF.

The rearrangement joins TRBV5-1 to TRBJ2-7; TRBD2 aligns across 8 bases. Trimming removed 3 bases from V and 2 bases from J; junction bases left unmatched: 1. CDR3 length: 13 residues. From germline, CDR1 is SGHRS and CDR2 YFSETQ. CDR3 DNA: TGCGCCAGCAGCTGGGGACTAGCCTACGAGCAGTACTTC. It encodes CASSWGLAYEQYF. The whole variable domain, filled in from reference TRBV5-1 and TRBJ2-7, reads KAGVTQTPRYLIKTRGQQVTLSCSPISGHRSVSWYQQTPGQGLQFLFEYFSETQRNKGNFPGRFSGRQFSNSRSEMNVSTLELGDSALYLCASSWGLAYEQYFGPGTRLTVT.

The chain employs TRBV19 and TRBJ1-1, with D hard to call. Germline CDR1 reads LNHDA; CDR2 reads SQIVND (reference sequence). With 0 bases removed from V and 1 base from J, the gap between germline ends came to 12 bases. This CDR3 is built from 16 residues. CDR3 in amino acids: CASSIESLGRNTEAFF. The CDR3 nucleotides are TGTGCCAGTAGTATAGAATCCCTAGGGAGGAACACTGAAGCTTTCTTT.

There are a few counts of this clone. V and J are TRBV30 and TRBJ2-2; tentatively, D is TRBD1 (5 bases). CDR1 and CDR2 from the germline V gene are GTSNPN and SVGIG (reference sequence). The CDR3 runs 17 residues. Trimming removed 2 bases at V and 0 bases at J, with 16 bases between. In nucleotides, the CDR3 is TGTGCCTGGAGTATCGGGTTGACAGCCACGAACACCGGGGAGCTGTTTTTT. It is translated as CAWSIGLTATNTGELFF.